The source of this T cell receptor (beta chain) is a study of cytomegalovirus exposure and HLA in healthy donors. Study-level points and caveats: In a later analysis, HLA-associated TCR beta chains were more clonally expanded than equally common others. Highly shared sequence variants in one cluster were likely a sequencing artifact. Under in vitro conditions, a few CMV-associated chains were confirmed as specific for CMV antigens.

Points on this clone: Its antigen is not identified.

Between the trimmed V and J ends, which lost 2 bases and 4 bases, there was a span of 6 bases. This CDR3 comprises 11 residues. CDR1 and CDR2 from the germline V gene are GTSNPN and SVGIG (reference sequence). PCR primers comprised 60 Vbeta and 13 Jbeta primers. Sequenced by immunoSEQ multiplex PCR; TCRdb stores in-frame clones only, minus some. In the table there are roughly 180,000 clones, about four fifths of which are singletons. The V call is TRBV30, the J call TRBJ2-7; D is undetermined. The TCR comes from a girl under 18 in good health and CMV-seropositive. Sequenced sample: PBMCs. The CDR3 DNA sequence: TGTGCCTGGAGTCTGAGATACGAGCAGTACTTC. The encoded protein is CAWSLRYEQYF. The full variable domain, with the rest looked up from reference TRBV30 and TRBJ2-7, is SQTIHQWPATLVQPVGSPLSLECTVEGTSNPNLYWYRQAAGRGLQLLFYSVGIGQISSEVPQNLSASRPQDRQFILSSKKLLLSDSGFYLCAWSLRYEQYFGPGTRLTVT.